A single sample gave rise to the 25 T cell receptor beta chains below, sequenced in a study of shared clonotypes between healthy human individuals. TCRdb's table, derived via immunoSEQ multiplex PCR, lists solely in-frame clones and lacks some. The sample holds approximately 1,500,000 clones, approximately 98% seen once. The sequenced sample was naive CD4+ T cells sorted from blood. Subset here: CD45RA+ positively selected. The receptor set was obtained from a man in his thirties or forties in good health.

The DNA for the CDR3 is TGTGCCAGCAGCTTCGGGACAATCTGGTTCTTC. Encoded protein: CASSFGTIWFF. The V gene is TRBV11-3, the J gene TRBJ2-1; possible D gene TRBD1, 6 bases. This CDR3 is 11 amino acids long. Germline values: CDR1 SGHNT, CDR2 YENEEA. The germline V and J ends were trimmed by 3 bases and 15 bases, with 12 bases remaining between them.

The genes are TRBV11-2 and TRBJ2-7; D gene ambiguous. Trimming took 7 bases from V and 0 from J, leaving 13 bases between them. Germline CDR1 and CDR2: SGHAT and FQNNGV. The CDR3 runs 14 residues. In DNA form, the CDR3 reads TGTGCCAGCACCCGCGGCTATAGCTCCTACGAGCAGTACTTC. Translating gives CASTRGYSSYEQYF.

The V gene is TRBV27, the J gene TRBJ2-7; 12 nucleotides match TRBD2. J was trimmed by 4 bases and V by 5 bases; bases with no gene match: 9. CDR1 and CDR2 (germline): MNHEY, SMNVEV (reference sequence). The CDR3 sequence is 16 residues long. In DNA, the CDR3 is TGTGCCAGCAGTCCACGACTAGCGGGAGTAAAGTACGAGCAGTACTTC. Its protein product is CASSPRLAGVKYEQYF.

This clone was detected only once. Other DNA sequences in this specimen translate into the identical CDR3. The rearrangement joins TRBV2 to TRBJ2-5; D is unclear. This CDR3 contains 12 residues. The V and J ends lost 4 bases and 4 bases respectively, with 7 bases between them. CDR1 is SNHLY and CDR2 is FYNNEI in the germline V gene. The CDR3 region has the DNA TGTGCCAGCAGTGTCCAAATAGAGACCCAGTACTTC. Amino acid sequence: CASSVQIETQYF.

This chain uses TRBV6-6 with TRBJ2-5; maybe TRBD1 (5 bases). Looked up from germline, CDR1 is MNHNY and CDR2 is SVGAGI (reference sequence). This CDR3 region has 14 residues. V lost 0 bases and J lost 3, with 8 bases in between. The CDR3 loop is CASSYSTAEETQYF. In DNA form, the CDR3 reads TGTGCCAGCAGTTACTCGACAGCTGAAGAGACCCAGTACTTC.

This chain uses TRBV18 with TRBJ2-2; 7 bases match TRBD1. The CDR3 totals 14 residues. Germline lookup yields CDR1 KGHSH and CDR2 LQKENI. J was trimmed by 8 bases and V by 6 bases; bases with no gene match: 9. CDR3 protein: CASSPLTGTGELFF. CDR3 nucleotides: TGTGCCAGCTCGCCTCTGACAGGGACGGGGGAGCTGTTTTTT.

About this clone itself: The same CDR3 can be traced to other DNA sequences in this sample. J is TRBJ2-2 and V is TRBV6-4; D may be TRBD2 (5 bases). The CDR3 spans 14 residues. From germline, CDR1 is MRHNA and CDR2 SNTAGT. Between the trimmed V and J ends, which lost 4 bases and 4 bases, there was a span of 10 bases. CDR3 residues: CASSVEGGTGELFF. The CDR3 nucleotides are TGTGCCAGCAGTGTCGAGGGCGGCACCGGGGAGCTGTTTTTT.

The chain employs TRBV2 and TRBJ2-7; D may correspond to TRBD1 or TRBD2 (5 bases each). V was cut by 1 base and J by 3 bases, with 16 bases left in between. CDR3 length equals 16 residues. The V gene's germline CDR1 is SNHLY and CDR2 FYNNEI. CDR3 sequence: CASSEGGPANFYEQYF. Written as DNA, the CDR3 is TGTGCCAGCAGTGAAGGGGGACCCGCCAATTTCTACGAGCAGTACTTC.

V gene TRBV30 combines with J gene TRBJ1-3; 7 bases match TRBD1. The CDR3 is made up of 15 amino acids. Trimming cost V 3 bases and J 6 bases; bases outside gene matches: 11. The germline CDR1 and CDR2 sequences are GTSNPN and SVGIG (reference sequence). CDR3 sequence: CAWRGQTRGKNTIYF. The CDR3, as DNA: TGTGCCTGGAGGGGACAGACTAGAGGAAAAAACACCATATATTTT.

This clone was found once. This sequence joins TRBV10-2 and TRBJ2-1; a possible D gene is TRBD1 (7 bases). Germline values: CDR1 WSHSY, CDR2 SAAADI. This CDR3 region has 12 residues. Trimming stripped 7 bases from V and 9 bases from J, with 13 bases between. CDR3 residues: CASIQGGTEQFF. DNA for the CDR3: TGCGCCAGCATCCAGGGGGGTACTGAGCAGTTCTTC.

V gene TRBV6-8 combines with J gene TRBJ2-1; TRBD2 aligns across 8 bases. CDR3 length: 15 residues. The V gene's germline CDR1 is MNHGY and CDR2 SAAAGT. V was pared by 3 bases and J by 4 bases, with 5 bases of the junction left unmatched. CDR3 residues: CASSYKTSAYNEQFF. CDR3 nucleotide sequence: TGTGCCAGCAGTTATAAGACTAGCGCGTACAATGAGCAGTTCTTC.

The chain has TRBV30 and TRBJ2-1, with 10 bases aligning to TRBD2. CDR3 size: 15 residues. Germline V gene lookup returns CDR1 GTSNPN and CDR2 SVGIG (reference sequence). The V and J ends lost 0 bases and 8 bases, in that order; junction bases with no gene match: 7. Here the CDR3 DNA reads TGTGCCTGGAGTGTAACAAGCGGGAGGGTGCATGAGCAGTTCTTC. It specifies CAWSVTSGRVHEQFF.

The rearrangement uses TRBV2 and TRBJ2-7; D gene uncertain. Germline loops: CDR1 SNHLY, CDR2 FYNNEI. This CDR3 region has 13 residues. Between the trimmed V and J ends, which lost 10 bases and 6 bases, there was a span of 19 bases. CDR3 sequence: CATVLILESEQYF. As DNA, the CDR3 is TGTGCCACCGTACTGATCCTGGAGTCCGAGCAGTACTTC.

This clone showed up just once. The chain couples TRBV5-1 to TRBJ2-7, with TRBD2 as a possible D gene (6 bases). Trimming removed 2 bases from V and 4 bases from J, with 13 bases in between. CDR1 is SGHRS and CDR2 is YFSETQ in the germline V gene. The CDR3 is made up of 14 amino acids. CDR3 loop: CASSFPGRIYEQYF. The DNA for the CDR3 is TGCGCCAGCAGCTTCCCTGGGAGGATTTACGAGCAGTACTTC.

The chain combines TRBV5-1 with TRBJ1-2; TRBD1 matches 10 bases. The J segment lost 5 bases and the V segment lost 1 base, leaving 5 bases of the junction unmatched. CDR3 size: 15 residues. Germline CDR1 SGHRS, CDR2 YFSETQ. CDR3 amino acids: CASSLQGQGKYGYTF. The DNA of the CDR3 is TGCGCCAGCAGCTTGCAGGGACAGGGGAAATATGGCTACACCTTC.

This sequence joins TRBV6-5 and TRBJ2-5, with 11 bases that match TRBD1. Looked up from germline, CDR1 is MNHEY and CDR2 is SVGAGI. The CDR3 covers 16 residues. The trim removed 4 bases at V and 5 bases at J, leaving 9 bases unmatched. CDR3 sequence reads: CASSSFSGTGGETQYF. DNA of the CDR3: TGTGCCAGCAGTTCCTTCTCCGGGACAGGGGGGGAGACCCAGTACTTC.

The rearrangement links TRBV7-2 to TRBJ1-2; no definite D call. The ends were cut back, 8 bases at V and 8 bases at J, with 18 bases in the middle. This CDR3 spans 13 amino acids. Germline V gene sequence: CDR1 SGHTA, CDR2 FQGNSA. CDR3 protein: CASPGSFPSGYTF. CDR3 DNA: TGTGCCAGCCCCGGCAGCTTTCCGTCGGGCTACACCTTC. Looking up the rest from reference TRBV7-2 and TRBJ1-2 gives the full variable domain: GAGVSQSPSNKVTEKGKDVELRCDPISGHTALYWYRQSLGQGLEFLIYFQGNSAPDKSGLPSDRFSAERTGGSVSTLTIQRTQQEDSAVYLCASPGSFPSGYTFGSGTRLTVV.

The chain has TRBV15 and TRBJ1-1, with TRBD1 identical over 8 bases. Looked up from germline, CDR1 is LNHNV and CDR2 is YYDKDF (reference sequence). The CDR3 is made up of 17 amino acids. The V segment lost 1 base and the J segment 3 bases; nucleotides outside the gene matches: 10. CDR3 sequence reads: CATSRGGRGLGDTEAFF. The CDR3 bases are TGTGCCACCAGCAGAGGTGGCAGGGGGCTGGGGGACACTGAAGCTTTCTTT.

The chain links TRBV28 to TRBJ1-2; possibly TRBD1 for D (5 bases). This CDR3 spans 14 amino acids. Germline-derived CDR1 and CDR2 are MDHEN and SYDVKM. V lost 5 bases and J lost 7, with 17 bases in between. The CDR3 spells CASSHYRQGAGYTF. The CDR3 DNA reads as TGTGCCAGCAGTCATTACCGGCAGGGTGCTGGCTACACCTTC.

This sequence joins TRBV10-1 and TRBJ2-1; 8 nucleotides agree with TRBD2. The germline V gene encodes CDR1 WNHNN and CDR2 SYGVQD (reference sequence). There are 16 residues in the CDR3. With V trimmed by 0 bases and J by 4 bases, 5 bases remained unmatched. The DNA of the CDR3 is TGCGCCAGCAGTGAGTCGGTAGCGGGATTGTACAATGAGCAGTTCTTC. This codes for CASSESVAGLYNEQFF.

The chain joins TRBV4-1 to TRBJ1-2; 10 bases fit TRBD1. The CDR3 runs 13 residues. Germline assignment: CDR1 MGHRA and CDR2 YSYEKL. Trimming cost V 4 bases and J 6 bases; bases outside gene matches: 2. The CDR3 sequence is CASSRGTGDGYTF. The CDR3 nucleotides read TGCGCCAGCAGCCGAGGGACAGGGGATGGCTACACCTTC.

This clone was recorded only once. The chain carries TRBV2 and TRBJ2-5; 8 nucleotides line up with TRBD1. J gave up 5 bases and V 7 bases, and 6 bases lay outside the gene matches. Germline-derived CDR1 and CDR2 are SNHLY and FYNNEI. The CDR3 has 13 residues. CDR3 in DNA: TGTGCCAGCACCGACAGGGGAGGCGAGACCCAGTACTTC. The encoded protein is CASTDRGGETQYF.

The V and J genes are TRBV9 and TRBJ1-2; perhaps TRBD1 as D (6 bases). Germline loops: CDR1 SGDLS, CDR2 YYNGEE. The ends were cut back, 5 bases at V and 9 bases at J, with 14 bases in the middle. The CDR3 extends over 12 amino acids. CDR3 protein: CASRPSQGSYTF. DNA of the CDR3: TGTGCCAGCAGGCCATCACAGGGAAGCTACACCTTC.

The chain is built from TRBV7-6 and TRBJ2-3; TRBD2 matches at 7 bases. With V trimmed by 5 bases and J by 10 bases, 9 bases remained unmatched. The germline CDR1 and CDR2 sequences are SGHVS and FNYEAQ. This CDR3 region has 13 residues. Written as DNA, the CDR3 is TGTGCCAGCAGCATAAAGACTAGCTCTCCGCAGTATTTT. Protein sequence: CASSIKTSSPQYF.

The CDR3 loop reads CASSRDFMNTEAFF. The CDR3 DNA is TGTGCCAGCAGTAGGGACTTCATGAACACTGAAGCTTTCTTT. The chain joins TRBV6-6 to TRBJ1-1; a weak D match, TRBD1 (5 bases). Per germline, CDR1 MNHNY and CDR2 SVGAGI (reference sequence). V gave up 5 bases and J gave up 0 bases, with 10 bases separating them. The CDR3 spans 14 residues.